This T cell receptor (beta chain) emerged from a study of cytotoxic CD8 clonotypes in ibrutinib-treated CLL. Study-level information: It was after a median about 11 months of treatment, range 6 to 36, that response samples were taken.

TCR beta library input comprised about 2 micrograms of genomic DNA from cryopreserved PBMCs. In its sample, this clone was seen once. V dropped 5 bases and J dropped 7 bases, with 15 bases sitting between them. The CDR3 loop spans 14 amino acids. Per germline, CDR1 SGHTA and CDR2 FQGNSA. Depth targeted 1 in 200,000 to 1 in 1 million T cells, averaging around 10x coverage per clonotype. Method: immunoSEQ multiplex PCR; TCRdb's copy keeps in-frame clones and lacks some. This table has hundreds of thousands of clones, 80% appearing once. The material was PBMCs, obtained before ibrutinib treatment. This clonotype originated in a human donor with chronic lymphocytic leukemia. The chain is built from TRBV7-2 and TRBJ1-5; perhaps TRBD1 as D (5 bases). CDR3 in amino acids: CASSVSGFPQPQHF. In DNA, the CDR3 is TGTGCCAGCAGCGTATCAGGGTTTCCACAGCCCCAGCATTTT.